This T cell receptor beta chain was obtained from a study of blood T cell repertoires in COVID-19. Study information: T cells, B-cell-depleted T cells, or PBMCs supplied cDNA or gDNA.

Germline CDR1 is MDHEN and CDR2 is SYDVKM. Between the trimmed V and J ends, which lost 1 base and 6 bases, there was a span of 7 bases. The CDR3 covers 13 residues. Recruits, aged roughly 18 to 89 years, lived in 24 US areas. Which cohort a participant joined came from the clinical history participants gave. As originally analysed: Researchers report that nucleated cell counts were estimated from reference gene primer amplification. The repertoire was sequenced with immunoSEQ multiplex PCR; TCRdb's copy has only in-frame clones and lacks some. V and J calls and clone size come straight from that table; D and trimming were deduced from the DNA. The sample has approximately 470,000 clones; approximately 86% are singletons. With respect to this clone: This same CDR3 is encoded by further DNA sequences in the sample.

This clonotype was sampled from a woman aged 18-29 years who had recovered from COVID-19. J is TRBJ1-5 and V is TRBV28; no reliable D call. The material sequenced was PBMCs or T cells enriched from blood (not recorded which). The CDR3 DNA reads as TGTGCCAGCAGTTTATCAAGAGTTCAGCCCCAGCATTTT. It translates to CASSLSRVQPQHF.